Following are 3 T cell receptor beta chains from one sample sequenced in a study of blood T cell repertoires in COVID-19. Using immunoSEQ multiplex PCR, the repertoire was profiled, and TCRdb retains in-frame clones only, with some absent. In the table there are fewer than 350,000 clones, less than 85% of which are singletons. Material for sequencing was PBMCs or T cells enriched from blood (not recorded which). The receptor source for this set is a woman aged 50 to 60 who had recovered from COVID-19.

V gene TRBV4-3 combines with J gene TRBJ1-2; the match to TRBD1 covers 8 bases. The CDR3 has 15 amino acids. V lost 3 bases, J lost 2 bases, and 5 bases stayed unmatched. CDR1 and CDR2 (germline): LGHNA, YSLEER. CDR3 in amino acids: CASSQDREINYGYTF. The CDR3 DNA sequence: TGCGCCAGCAGCCAGGACAGGGAAATCAACTATGGCTACACCTTC.

Comment on this clone: Other nucleotide sequences from this sample produce the same CDR3. The genes are TRBV2 and TRBJ1-3; D might be TRBD1 (6 bases). This CDR3 spans 14 amino acids. Germline lookup yields CDR1 SNHLY and CDR2 FYNNEI. Trimming cost V 6 bases and J 4 bases, with 13 bases left between them. The CDR3 nucleotides read TGTGCCAGCAGCGTTACAGGGATGGGAAACACCATATATTTT. Its protein product is CASSVTGMGNTIYF.

This clone occurred once. This rearrangement joins TRBV3-1 (or the pseudogene TRBV3-2) to TRBJ2-7; tentatively, D is TRBD2 (6 bases). Deletions cut 2 bases from V and 7 bases from J, with 18 bases between. The germline CDR1 and CDR2 sequences are LGHDT and YNNKEL (reference sequence). The CDR3 loop spans 15 amino acids. CDR3 nucleotide sequence: TGTGCCAGCAGCCAAAATGGTCGGACCGCGGGGGAGCAGTACTTC. This translates into CASSQNGRTAGEQYF.